Shown below are 2 T cell receptor beta chains from a single sample sequenced in a study of chemoradiotherapy in HPV16-positive cancers. Sequencing was performed with immunoSEQ multiplex PCR; in TCRdb, only in-frame clones are kept and a portion is missing. The sample contains about 12,000 clones, around nine tenths of which appear only once. The sample consisted of blood, taken from a patient who underwent chemoradiotherapy. Receptors originate from a human donor with HPV-associated anogenital cancer.

This clone showed up just a few times. The rearrangement joins TRBV29-1 to TRBJ2-3, with 15 bases lining up with TRBD2. The germline V gene has CDR1 SQVTM and CDR2 ANQGSEA. The CDR3 is 16 residues long. Trimming took 7 bases from V and 1 from J; bases not matched to a gene: 6. This CDR3 reads CSAGLAGGRGTDTQYF. CDR3 nucleotide sequence: TGCAGCGCGGGACTAGCGGGGGGAAGGGGCACAGATACGCAGTATTTT.

The rearrangement joins TRBV2 to TRBJ2-3; 7 bases match TRBD1. In germline, CDR1 is SNHLY, CDR2 FYNNEI. With 4 bases clipped from V and 7 bases from J, the junction kept 5 bases outside the gene matches. The CDR3 has 13 residues. The CDR3 spells CASSVGQSNTQYF. The CDR3 bases are TGTGCCAGCAGTGTGGGACAGTCGAATACGCAGTATTTT.